This is a list of T cell receptor beta chains from one sample in a study of post-analysis software for immune sequencing data. Via MiXCR, TCRdb re-called the PCR reads, giving one row per CDR3 protein. The table includes about 460,000 distinct CDR3 sequences, around 40% detected once. The sample taken for sequencing was blood. Source of these receptors: a girl aged 5-17 years with multiple sclerosis. Both conserved end residues are part of each CDR3. A D gene is named only where the DNA matches it firmly. Part of the rows lack a size; the others show once, few, many or a class for expanded clones.

j_call | d_call | v_call | clone_size | cdr3_nt | cdr3_aa
TRBJ2-7 | TRBD2 | TRBV10-3 | few | TGTGCCATCAGTAGGGGACTAGCGGTACTTTACTCCTACGAGCAGTACTTC | CAISRGLAVLYSYEQYF
TRBJ2-7 | NA | TRBV10-2 | NA | TGCGCCAGCAGGGCCGGACTGATTTCCTACGAGCAGTACTTC | CASRAGLISYEQYF
TRBJ2-5 | NA | TRBV12-3/TRBV12-4 | NA | TGTGCCAGCAGTCCGCGGGGCGGGCACCAAGAGACCCAGTACTTC | CASSPRGGHQETQYF
TRBJ2-1 | TRBD2 | TRBV6-4 | NA | TGTGCCAGCGGGGTCGGAAGGGGGACTAGCGGGAGCAATGAGCAGTTCTTC | CASGVGRGTSGSNEQFF
TRBJ2-1 | TRBD1 | TRBV24-1 | NA | TGTGCCACCAGTGATCCTTCGACAGGGGGAACCTACAATGAGCAGTTCTTC | CATSDPSTGGTYNEQFF
TRBJ2-5 | NA | TRBV29-1 | NA | TGCAGCGTTGGGGGGACACTGGGGCAGTACCAAGAGACCCAGTACTTC | CSVGGTLGQYQETQYF
TRBJ2-7 | TRBD1 | TRBV20-1 | once | TGCAGTGAGGTGGGACAGGGCGACGACGAGCAGTACTTC | CSEVGQGDDEQYF
TRBJ2-1 | TRBD2 | TRBV5-1 | few | TGTGCCAGCAGTTTAGCCCTAGCGGGGTACAATGAGCAGTTCTTC | CASSLALAGYNEQFF
TRBJ1-2 | NA | TRBV20-1 | NA | TGCAGTGCTAGAGCCCCGGTTGGATATGACTACACCTTC | CSARAPVGYDYTF
TRBJ2-1 | TRBD2 | TRBV9 | NA | TGTGCCAGCAGCGTTGGGACTAGATACAATGAGCAGTTCTTC | CASSVGTRYNEQFF
TRBJ2-5 | TRBD2 | TRBV4-1 | NA | TGCGCCAGCAGCCGTATAGCGGGGGGAGAGGCCCAGTACTTC | CASSRIAGGEAQYF
TRBJ2-3 | TRBD2 | TRBV20-1 | many | TGCAGTGCTAGTGGTAGCGGGATAGGCACAGATACGCAGTATTTT | CSASGSGIGTDTQYF
TRBJ2-5 | TRBD1 | TRBV6-5 | NA | TGTGCCAGCAGTTACTCGCCGACAGGGCTGGAGACCCAGTACTTC | CASSYSPTGLETQYF
TRBJ1-2 | TRBD1 | TRBV13 | NA | TGTGCCAGCAGCTTTGGGACAGGGACTGATCGCTACACCTTC | CASSFGTGTDRYTF
TRBJ2-5 | TRBD1 | TRBV27 | few | TGTGCCAGCAGCGCGAACAGGGGGCAAGAGACCCAGTACTTC | CASSANRGQETQYF
TRBJ1-1 | NA | TRBV28 | NA | TGTGCCAGCAGTTGGACAGCGAGGAACACTGAAGCTTTCTTT | CASSWTARNTEAFF
TRBJ1-1 | NA | TRBV5-1 | few | TGCGCCAGCAGCTGGGGCTTCCAGAACACTGAAGCTTTCTTT | CASSWGFQNTEAFF
TRBJ2-5 | TRBD2 | TRBV20-1 | NA | TGCAGTGCCGAACTAGCGGGAATACAAGAGACCCAGTACTTC | CSAELAGIQETQYF
TRBJ1-1 | NA | TRBV6-6 | NA | TGTGCCAGCAGTTTGAAGGGGCTGGGGACTGAAGCTTTCTTT | CASSLKGLGTEAFF
TRBJ2-1 | NA | TRBV5-1 | NA | TGCGCCAGCAGCTTGGAGGTGGTAGCGGTATCCTACAATGAGCAGTTCTTC | CASSLEVVAVSYNEQFF
TRBJ2-3 | TRBD2 | TRBV29-1 | few | TGCAGCGTTGCCGGGACTAGCGGGAGGGATCGAGATACGCAGTATTTT | CSVAGTSGRDRDTQYF
TRBJ2-7 | NA | TRBV18 | NA | TGTGCCAGCTCACCACCGAGGGGGGAGCAGTACTTC | CASSPPRGEQYF
TRBJ2-7 | TRBD1 | TRBV28 | few | TGTGCCAGCAGTTCTCCCTCGGGGACAGGTACCTACGAGCAGTACTTC | CASSSPSGTGTYEQYF
TRBJ1-2 | NA | TRBV4-3 | NA | TGCGCCAGCAGCCAAGATACAGCGAACCCAAACTACACCTTC | CASSQDTANPNYTF
TRBJ2-7 | NA | TRBV20-1 | few | TGCAGTGCTGGACCGGGACCCCCGGACGAGCAGTACTTC | CSAGPGPPDEQYF
TRBJ2-3 | TRBD2 | TRBV20-1 | NA | TGCAGTGCTAGCCCCCAGACGGGACTAGCGGTTTCAGATACGCAGTATTTT | CSASPQTGLAVSDTQYF
TRBJ1-2 | NA | TRBV28 | NA | TGTGCCAGCAGTCCCTCCCCGTATGGCTACACCTTC | CASSPSPYGYTF
TRBJ2-5 | TRBD2 | TRBV29-1 | NA | TGCAGCGTTGTGTGGCTAGCGGGAGGAGAGGAGACCCAGTACTTC | CSVVWLAGGEETQYF
TRBJ1-4 | NA | TRBV20-1 | few | TGCAGTGCTAACACCGTTCCTGAAAAACTGTTTTTT | CSANTVPEKLFF
TRBJ2-7 | NA | TRBV5-1 | NA | TGCGCCAGCAGCTTGGATTTCACAGAAACCTACGAGCAGTACTTC | CASSLDFTETYEQYF
TRBJ2-1 | NA | TRBV11-2 | NA | TGTGCCAGCAGCTTAGAGATGGCAGACGAGCAGTTCTTC | CASSLEMADEQFF
TRBJ2-7 | TRBD2 | TRBV28 | NA | TGTGCCAGCAGTTTACTGGAGGGAGGGCCTGGGGAGCAGTACTTC | CASSLLEGGPGEQYF
TRBJ2-1 | TRBD2 | TRBV20-1 | NA | TGCAGTGCGCTAGCGGGAGGAGAAGAGCAGTTCTTC | CSALAGGEEQFF
TRBJ2-3 | NA | TRBV29-1 | NA | TGCAGCGTGAGCCTCACAGATACGCAGTATTTT | CSVSLTDTQYF
TRBJ1-4 | NA | TRBV28 | NA | TGTGCCAGCAGTCCCCCGGGACGGGGGACCGACCATGAAAAACTGTTTTTT | CASSPPGRGTDHEKLFF
TRBJ1-1 | NA | TRBV6-5 | few | TGTGCCAGCAGAGGAAGAGTTGTGAACACTGAAGCTTTCTTT | CASRGRVVNTEAFF
TRBJ2-1 | TRBD2 | TRBV29-1 | few | TGCAGCGTTAGTGGCGGGACTAGCGGGAGGGCCTACAATGAGCAGTTCTTC | CSVSGGTSGRAYNEQFF
TRBJ2-1 | NA | TRBV7-9 | NA | TGTGCCAGCAGCCCAACTAGGACCCCCTACAATGAGCAGTTCTTC | CASSPTRTPYNEQFF
TRBJ2-7 | NA | TRBV20-1 | few | TGCAGTGCCGACCCATCCTCATCCTACGAGCAGTACTTC | CSADPSSSYEQYF
TRBJ2-1 | TRBD2 | TRBV10-3 | few | TGTGCCATCAGTGAGGGCGGGAGGTCCTACAATGAGCAGTTCTTC | CAISEGGRSYNEQFF
TRBJ2-5 | TRBD1 | TRBV29-1 | NA | TGCAGCGTTCGAAACGATAAGAGGGGGCCTCAGTACTTC | CSVRNDKRGPQYF
TRBJ2-7 | NA | TRBV7-2 | many | TGTGCCAGCAGCTTAGTTGGGGGGTACGAGCAGTACTTC | CASSLVGGYEQYF